The 8 T cell receptor beta chains in this list originate from one sample, sequenced in a study of T cell repertoires in cytomegalovirus infection. TCRdb re-analysed the reads in MiXCR, keeping a single row per CDR3 protein. The table lists 310,000 or so distinct CDR3 sequences, roughly 25% of them singletons. Specimen: PBMCs. Receptor source: a human donor in good health (CMV status not recorded). Some clones in this sample may be carry-over from other donors' samples.

Only a few counts were recorded for this clonotype. This sequence joins TRBV6-6 and TRBJ2-3, with 14 bases aligning to TRBD2. V shed 5 bases and J 5 bases; nucleotides not matched to a gene: 6. Germline V gene sequence: CDR1 MNHNY, CDR2 SVGAGI (reference sequence). The CDR3 length is 16 residues. CDR3: CASSNWTSGGRDTQYF. The CDR3, as DNA: TGTGCCAGCAGTAACTGGACTAGCGGGGGGAGAGATACGCAGTATTTT.

In its sample, this clonotype was seen many times. The chain employs TRBV7-2 and TRBJ1-2; unclear D gene. The CDR3 length is 12 residues. CDR1 and CDR2 from the germline V gene are SGHTA and FQGNSA. Trimming took 3 bases from V and 4 from J, leaving 6 bases between them. The CDR3 DNA reads as TGTGCCAGCAGCTTGTCTCCCTATGGCTACACCTTC. Amino acids: CASSLSPYGYTF. Full variable domain (missing parts from reference TRBV7-2 and TRBJ1-2): GAGVSQSPSNKVTEKGKDVELRCDPISGHTALYWYRQSLGQGLEFLIYFQGNSAPDKSGLPSDRFSAERTGGSVSTLTIQRTQQEDSAVYLCASSLSPYGYTFGSGTRLTVV.

This clonotype was counted many times. The J gene is TRBJ2-2, the V gene TRBV11-2; D uncertain. CDR1 and CDR2 from the germline V gene are SGHAT and FQNNGV. Trimming took 5 bases from V and 7 from J, leaving 17 bases between them. This CDR3 spans 15 amino acids. For the CDR3, the DNA is TGTGCCAGCAGCCTGGTTGATAGGTGGAGCGGGGAGCTGTTTTTT. Translation gives CASSLVDRWSGELFF.

This clonotype has only a few counts. This sequence joins TRBV6-2 or TRBV6-3 and TRBJ2-1, with 8 bases fitting TRBD2. V was clipped by 4 bases and J by 0 bases; unmatched bases: 8. Germline CDR1 reads MNHEY; CDR2 reads SVGEGT. The CDR3 sequence is 17 residues long. CDR3: CASSWSLAESSYNEQFF. Here the CDR3 DNA reads TGTGCCAGCAGTTGGTCACTAGCGGAGAGCTCCTACAATGAGCAGTTCTTC.

This clonotype was seen a handful of times. This sequence joins TRBV20-1 and TRBJ2-6; D gene ambiguous. Germline V gives CDR1 DFQATT, CDR2 SNEGSKA (reference sequence). The CDR3 has 15 amino acids. The V end was cut by 0 bases, the J end by 0 bases, with 6 bases between. The CDR3 DNA is TGCAGTGCTAGAGATCCGAGCTCTGGGGCCAACGTCCTGACTTTC. This sequence encodes CSARDPSSGANVLTF.

The chain employs TRBV29-1 and TRBJ2-1, with D tentatively TRBD1 or TRBD2 (5 bases each). The V and J ends lost 4 bases and 5 bases respectively, with 12 bases between them. The germline CDR1 and CDR2 sequences are SQVTM and ANQGSEA. This CDR3 has 13 amino acids. Here the CDR3 DNA reads TGCAGCGTTGCACTGGTGGGGGACAATGAGCAGTTCTTC. It codes for CSVALVGDNEQFF.

This rearrangement joins TRBV30 to TRBJ1-5; D unresolved. In germline, CDR1 is GTSNPN, CDR2 SVGIG (reference sequence). The CDR3 length is 13 residues. V lost 3 bases, J lost 4 bases, and 10 bases lay in between. CDR3 loop: CAWSVSINQPQHF. CDR3 nucleotides: TGTGCCTGGAGCGTTTCTATTAATCAGCCCCAGCATTTT.

This clonotype was detected many times. The rearrangement links TRBV7-9 to TRBJ2-2; no clear D. V was trimmed by 0 bases and J by 6 bases, leaving 5 bases between them. The CDR3 length is 13 residues. Germline CDR1 is SEHNR and CDR2 is FQNEAQ (reference sequence). CDR3 bases: TGTGCCAGCAGCTTAGCTAAACCCGGGGAGCTGTTTTTT. Protein sequence: CASSLAKPGELFF.